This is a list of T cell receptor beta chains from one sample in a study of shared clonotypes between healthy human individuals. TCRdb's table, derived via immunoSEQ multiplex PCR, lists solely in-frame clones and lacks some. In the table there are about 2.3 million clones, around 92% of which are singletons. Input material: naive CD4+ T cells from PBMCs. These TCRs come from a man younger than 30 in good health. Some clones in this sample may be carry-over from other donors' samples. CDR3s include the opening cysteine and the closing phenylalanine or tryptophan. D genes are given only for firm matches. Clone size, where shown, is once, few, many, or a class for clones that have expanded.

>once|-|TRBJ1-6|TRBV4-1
TGCGCCAGCAGCCAAGATAGCCACTCACCCCTCCACTTT
CASSQDSHSPLHF
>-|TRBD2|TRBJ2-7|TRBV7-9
TGTGCCAGCAGCCCCCCCTGGGGGGGGAGGAGAAACTACGAGCAGTACTTC
CASSPPWGGRRNYEQYF
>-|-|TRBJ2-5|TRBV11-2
TGTGCCAGCAGCCAGCGGCTAACCCAAGAGACCCAGTACTTC
CASSQRLTQETQYF
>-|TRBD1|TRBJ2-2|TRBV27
TGTGCCAGCAGTCTAGAGAGGACAGGGGTCAACACCGGGGAGCTGTTTTTT
CASSLERTGVNTGELFF
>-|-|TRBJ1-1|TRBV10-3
TGTGCCATCAGGACCGGGACCCAGAACACTGAAGCTTTCTTT
CAIRTGTQNTEAFF
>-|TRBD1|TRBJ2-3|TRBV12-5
TGTGCTAGTCGACCCACTCCAGGGGGACGCACAGATACGCAGTATTTT
CASRPTPGGRTDTQYF
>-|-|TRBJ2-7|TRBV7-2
TGTGCCAGCAGCTTTAGGGTAGCGGCCTACGAGCAGTACTTC
CASSFRVAAYEQYF
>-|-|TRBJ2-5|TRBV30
TGTGCCTGGAGTATCGGGTCAGCTAACTTAGAGACCCAGTACTTC
CAWSIGSANLETQYF
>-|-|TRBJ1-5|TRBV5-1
TGCGCCAGCAGCTTGGAGGGCGGAAATCAGCCCCAGCATTTT
CASSLEGGNQPQHF
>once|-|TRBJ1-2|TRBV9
TGTGCCAGCAGCGTAGGACGGTTGGATGGCTACACCTTC
CASSVGRLDGYTF
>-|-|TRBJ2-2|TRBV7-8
TGTGCCAGCAGGTTGGGGGTTTTCGACACCGGGGAGCTGTTTTTT
CASRLGVFDTGELFF
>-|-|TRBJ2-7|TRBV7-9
TGTGCCAGCAGCCCCAGAGGAGGGTCCTACGAGCAGTACTTC
CASSPRGGSYEQYF
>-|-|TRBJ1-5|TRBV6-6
TGTGCCAGCAGTTACTCGAACAATCAGCCCCAGCATTTT
CASSYSNNQPQHF
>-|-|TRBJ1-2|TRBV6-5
TGTGCCAGCAGCCCTGATAACTATGGCTACACCTTC
CASSPDNYGYTF
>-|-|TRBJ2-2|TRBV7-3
TGTGCCAGCAGCAAGCCGAACACCGGGGAGCTGTTTTTT
CASSKPNTGELFF
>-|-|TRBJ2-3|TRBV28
TGTGCCAGCAGTTTAGGAGTCGGGCGGGTAGCGTATACGCAGTATTTT
CASSLGVGRVAYTQYF
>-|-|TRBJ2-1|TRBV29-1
TGCATTGCCCTGGGGGAACGGGGCTCCTACAATGAGCAGTTCTTC
CIALGERGSYNEQFF
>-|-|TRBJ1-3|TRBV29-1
TGCAGCGTTGCAGGGACAGGAAACACCATATATTTT
CSVAGTGNTIYF
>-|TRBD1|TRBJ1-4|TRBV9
TGTGCCAGCAGCGTAGGCGAGGGGGCGGGTGAAAAACTGTTTTTT
CASSVGEGAGEKLFF
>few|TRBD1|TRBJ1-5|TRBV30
TGTGCCTGGAGCCAAGGGACAGGGGGACTCAATCAGCCCCAGCATTTT
CAWSQGTGGLNQPQHF
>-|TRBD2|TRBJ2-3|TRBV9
TGTGCCAGCAGCCCGCGGACTAGCGAATTTACGCAGTATTTT
CASSPRTSEFTQYF
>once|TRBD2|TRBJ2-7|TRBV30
TGTGCCTGGAGGGGGGCTAGCGGGAGTCGTGGGGTATACGAGCAGTACTTC
CAWRGASGSRGVYEQYF
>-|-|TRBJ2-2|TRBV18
TGTGCCAGCTCAAACACGGGCGGCAACACCGGGGAGCTGTTTTTT
CASSNTGGNTGELFF
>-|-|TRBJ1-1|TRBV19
TGTGCCCCAAGGAACACATCCCTGGCCGGCACTGAAGCTTTCTTT
CAPRNTSLAGTEAFF
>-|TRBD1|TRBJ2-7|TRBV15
TGTGCCACCAGCGTCAGGACAGGGAACTACGAGCAGTACTTC
CATSVRTGNYEQYF
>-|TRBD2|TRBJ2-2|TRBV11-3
TGTGCCACAAGCGGGAACCCCGTCGGCACCGGGGAGCTGTTTTTT
CATSGNPVGTGELFF
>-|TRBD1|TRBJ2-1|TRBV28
TGTGCCAGCAGTCACGGGACAGGGCGTAACAATGAGCAGTTCTTC
CASSHGTGRNNEQFF
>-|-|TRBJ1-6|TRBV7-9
TGTGCCAGCAGCTCAGGGGTGGGTTCACCCCTCCACTTT
CASSSGVGSPLHF
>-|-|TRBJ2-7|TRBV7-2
TGTGCCAGCAGCTTAGCTACGGGGGTCGAGCAGTACTTC
CASSLATGVEQYF
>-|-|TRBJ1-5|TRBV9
TGTGCCAGCAGCGTAGAGGGGAGGAATCAGCCCCAGCATTTT
CASSVEGRNQPQHF
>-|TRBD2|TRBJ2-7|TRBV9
TGTGCCAGCAGCGTAAGTAGCGGGAGTTACGAGCAGTACTTC
CASSVSSGSYEQYF
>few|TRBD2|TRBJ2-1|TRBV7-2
TGTGCCAGCAGCTTGGGACTAGCGGGAGATGAGCAGTTCTTC
CASSLGLAGDEQFF
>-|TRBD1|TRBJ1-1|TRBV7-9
TGTGCCAGCAGCTTACCTCACAGGGGGCGGGTGAACACTGAAGCCTTCTTT
CASSLPHRGRVNTEAFF
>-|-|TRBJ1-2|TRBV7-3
TGTGCCAGCAGCCCGGGACTTTTATCCGTGGGCTACACCTTC
CASSPGLLSVGYTF
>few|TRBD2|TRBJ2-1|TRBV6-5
TGTGCCAGCAGTTACTCGCGGGAGACCGATGAGCAGTTCTTC
CASSYSRETDEQFF